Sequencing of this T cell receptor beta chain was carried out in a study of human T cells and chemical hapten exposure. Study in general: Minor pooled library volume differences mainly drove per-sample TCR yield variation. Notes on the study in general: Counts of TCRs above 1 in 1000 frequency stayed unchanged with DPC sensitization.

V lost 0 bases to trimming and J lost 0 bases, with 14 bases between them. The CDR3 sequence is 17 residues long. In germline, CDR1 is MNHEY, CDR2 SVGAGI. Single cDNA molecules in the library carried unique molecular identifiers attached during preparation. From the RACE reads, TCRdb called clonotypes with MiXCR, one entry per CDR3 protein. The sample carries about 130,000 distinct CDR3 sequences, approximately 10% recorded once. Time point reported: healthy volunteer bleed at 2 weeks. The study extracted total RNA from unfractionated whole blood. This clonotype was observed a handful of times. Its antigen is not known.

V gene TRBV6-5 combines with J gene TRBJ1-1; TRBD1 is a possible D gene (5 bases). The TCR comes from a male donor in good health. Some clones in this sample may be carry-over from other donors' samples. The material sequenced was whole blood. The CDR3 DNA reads TGTGCCAGCAGTTACTCATTTGACGGACAAATGAACACTGAAGCTTTCTTT. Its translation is CASSYSFDGQMNTEAFF.